The 25 T cell receptor beta chains given below trace back to one sample, sequenced in a study of early stage breast cancer tumors. The assay was immunoSEQ multiplex PCR, and TCRdb's table has in-frame clones only and misses some. The data show some 70,000 clones, with under 85% seen just once and under 3.5% held by the top ten. Sequencing used blood. The receptor source for this set is a person in their sixties or seventies with breast cancer.

The chain employs TRBV6-1 and TRBJ1-2, with 9 bases fitting TRBD1. The CDR3 spans 13 residues. Unmatched junction bases numbered 3, after V lost 4 bases and J lost 6 bases. Germline CDR1 is MNHNS and CDR2 is SASEGT. The CDR3, as DNA: TGTGCCAGCAGTGGGGACAGGGAGAATGGCTACACCTTC. Translation gives CASSGDRENGYTF.

V is TRBV18 and J is TRBJ2-1; D call uncertain. The ends were cut back, 4 bases at V and 10 bases at J, with 14 bases in the middle. Germline V gives CDR1 KGHSH, CDR2 LQKENI. The CDR3 contains 13 residues. The CDR3 nucleotides read TGTGCCAGCTCACAGGACCGGGTGGGGGAGCAGTTCTTC. The encoded protein is CASSQDRVGEQFF.

The chain employs TRBV2 and TRBJ1-5; D is perhaps TRBD1 (6 bases). The V gene lost 9 bases and the J gene lost 0 bases, with 12 bases spanning the gap. The CDR3 is 14 residues long. In germline, CDR1 is SNHLY, CDR2 FYNNEI. CDR3 in DNA: TGTGCCAGAGGGGGGGGGAATAGCAATCAGCCCCAGCATTTT. This gives the protein CARGGGNSNQPQHF.

The sample holds one count of this clone. This chain uses TRBV30 with TRBJ2-7, with D uncertain. This CDR3 contains 11 residues. Between the trimmed V and J ends, which lost 0 bases and 4 bases, there was a span of 4 bases. Germline V gene data show CDR1 as GTSNPN and CDR2 as SVGIG (reference sequence). CDR3 DNA: TGTGCCTGGAGTGTTCAGTACGAGCAGTACTTC. Its protein is CAWSVQYEQYF.

The DNA for the CDR3 is TGTGCCCTCGGGGAGCAGTACTTC. Translation: CALGEQYF. The chain employs TRBV30 and TRBJ2-7, with D hard to call. This CDR3 has 8 amino acids. The V gene's germline CDR1 is GTSNPN and CDR2 SVGIG (reference sequence). The V end lost 8 bases, the J end lost 7 bases, and 6 bases lay between the germline ends.

Turning to this clone: Different DNA sequences within this sample yield the same CDR3. The rearrangement joins TRBV9 to TRBJ1-3, with a possible D match to TRBD1 (5 bases). Germline lookup yields CDR1 SGDLS and CDR2 YYNGEE. The CDR3 contains 16 residues. The germline V and J ends were trimmed by 0 bases and 0 bases, with 10 bases remaining between them. CDR3 DNA sequence: TGTGCCAGCAGCGTAGTGGGACGCTCCTCTGGAAACACCATATATTTT. This encodes CASSVVGRSSGNTIYF. The variable domain in full, completed from reference TRBV9 and TRBJ1-3, reads DSGVTQTPKHLITATGQRVTLRCSPRSGDLSVYWYQQSLDQGLQFLIQYYNGEERAKGNILERFSAQQFPDLHSELNLSSLELGDSALYFCASSVVGRSSGNTIYFGEGSWLTVV.

The chain recombines TRBV7-6 with TRBJ2-5, with D possibly matching TRBD2 (7 bases). CDR3 length equals 16 residues. Trimming removed 5 bases from V and 4 bases from J, with 20 bases in between. Germline V gives CDR1 SGHVS, CDR2 FNYEAQ. This CDR3 reads CASSPRGGGSGETQYF. The CDR3, as DNA: TGTGCCAGCAGCCCTAGGGGGGGCGGCAGCGGAGAGACCCAGTACTTC.

J is TRBJ1-1 and V is TRBV5-5, with D possibly TRBD1 on 6 matching bases. Germline CDR1 and CDR2: SGHKS and YYEKEE (reference sequence). V was cut by 1 base and J by 1 base, with 8 bases left in between. The CDR3 has 14 amino acids. CDR3 coding DNA: TGTGCCAGCAGCTTGCAGGGGCAGAACACTGAAGCTTTCTTT. Protein sequence: CASSLQGQNTEAFF.

The chain employs TRBV10-3 and TRBJ2-1, with 14 bases aligning to TRBD2. This CDR3 has 19 amino acids. The J segment lost 4 bases and the V segment lost 0 bases, leaving 8 bases of the junction unmatched. Germline loops: CDR1 ENHRY, CDR2 SYGVKD. This chain's CDR3 is CAISESGGLAGAGYNEQFF. The CDR3 DNA reads TGTGCCATCAGTGAGTCGGGGGGACTAGCGGGAGCAGGTTACAATGAGCAGTTCTTC.

The chain employs TRBV7-9 and TRBJ1-5; D may be TRBD1 (6 bases). There are 15 residues in the CDR3. V was shortened by 4 bases and J by 5 bases, with 15 bases between the two germline ends. Germline loops: CDR1 SEHNR, CDR2 FQNEAQ (reference sequence). The CDR3 reads CASSSGGGSDQPQHF. The CDR3 region has the DNA TGTGCCAGCAGCTCCGGAGGGGGGAGCGATCAGCCCCAGCATTTT. Based on the CDR3 plus reference TRBV7-9 and TRBJ1-5, the full variable domain is DTGVSQNPRHKITKRGQNVTFRCDPISEHNRLYWYRQTLGQGPEFLTYFQNEAQLEKSRLLSDRFSAERPKGSFSTLEIQRTEQGDSAMYLCASSSGGGSDQPQHFGDGTRLSIL.

The rearrangement joins TRBV27 to TRBJ2-4; D gene unclear. The CDR3 is made up of 16 amino acids. Trimming took off 5 bases at V and 0 bases at J, with 14 bases between the two ends. Germline V gives CDR1 MNHEY, CDR2 SMNVEV (reference sequence). The CDR3 protein is CASSLPPRPAKNIQYF. The CDR3 region has the DNA TGTGCCAGCAGTCTCCCCCCAAGGCCAGCCAAAAACATTCAGTACTTC.

The chain joins TRBV6-6 to TRBJ1-3, with TRBD1 identical over 8 bases. The CDR3 is made up of 15 amino acids. CDR1 and CDR2 (germline): MNHNY, SVGAGI (reference sequence). Germline trimming cut 5 bases from V and 3 bases from J; bases unmatched to any gene: 6. The CDR3 region is CASSPRGLGGNTIYF. DNA for the CDR3: TGTGCCAGCAGTCCCAGGGGGCTAGGTGGAAACACCATATATTTT.

The rearrangement links TRBV7-8 to TRBJ2-3; D not certain. Germline V gene data show CDR1 as SGHVS and CDR2 as FQNEAQ. CDR3 length: 12 residues. The V and J ends lost 3 bases and 6 bases respectively, with 7 bases between them. CDR3 region: CASSFPGDTQYF. CDR3 sequence (DNA): TGTGCCAGCAGCTTTCCTGGGGATACGCAGTATTTT.

This chain connects TRBV30 to TRBJ1-6; D is perhaps TRBD1 (5 bases). This CDR3 has 14 residues. Trimming took 0 bases from V and 10 from J, leaving 13 bases between them. Germline V gene sequence: CDR1 GTSNPN, CDR2 SVGIG (reference sequence). CDR3 in DNA: TGTGCCTGGAGTGTACCAGGCGGGGGATCACCCCTCCACTTT. It translates to CAWSVPGGGSPLHF.

In its sample, this clone was seen once. The chain uses TRBV14 and TRBJ1-3; 7 nucleotides agree with TRBD1. This CDR3 region has 15 residues. V dropped 8 bases and J dropped 0; count of bases not matched to a gene: 7. CDR1 is SGHDN, CDR2 FVKESK, per germline. The CDR3 nucleotides read TGTGCCAGCGGTGGGACAGCCAGCTCTGGAAACACCATATATTTT. Translation gives CASGGTASSGNTIYF.

V is TRBV2 and J is TRBJ1-4; D call uncertain. V lost 4 bases to trimming and J lost 4 bases, with 7 bases between them. Looked up from germline, CDR1 is SNHLY and CDR2 is FYNNEI. The CDR3 runs 13 residues. CDR3 DNA sequence: TGTGCCAGCAGTGTCGGACTTAATGAAAAACTGTTTTTT. Amino acids: CASSVGLNEKLFF.

The chain is built from TRBV5-1 and TRBJ2-7; TRBD1 matches 7 bases. With 4 bases clipped from V and 1 base from J, the junction kept 8 bases outside the gene matches. This CDR3 spans 15 amino acids. CDR1 is SGHRS and CDR2 is YFSETQ in the germline V gene. CDR3 nucleotide sequence: TGCGCCAGCAGCCCTCACCGGGACAGATCCTACGAGCAGTACTTC. It yields the protein CASSPHRDRSYEQYF.

The chain joins TRBV1 to TRBJ2-1. TRBV1 is flagged as a pseudogene. The CDR3 consists of 15 residues. CDR3: CTSSPVPKGGNEQFF. Here the CDR3 DNA reads TGCACCAGCAGCCCGGTTCCAAAAGGGGGGAATGAGCAGTTCTTC.

This clone came up a few times. This rearrangement joins TRBV28 to TRBJ2-4, with D possibly TRBD1 on 6 matching bases. The ends were cut back, 2 bases at V and 4 bases at J, with 12 bases in the middle. The CDR3 has 15 amino acids. Germline V lookup: CDR1 MDHEN, CDR2 SYDVKM. In DNA, the CDR3 is TGTGCCAGCAGTTTACCCCTAACAGGGAAAAACATTCAGTACTTC. Protein: CASSLPLTGKNIQYF.

This clone was counted a few times. The rearrangement joins TRBV2 to TRBJ1-5, with a weak D call TRBD1 (6 bases). Germline CDR1 SNHLY, CDR2 FYNNEI. Trimming removed 8 bases at V and 7 bases at J, with 12 bases between. This CDR3 has 12 amino acids. CDR3 in DNA: TGTGCCAGCTCCGGGGGCAGACAGCCCCAGCATTTT. Its protein is CASSGGRQPQHF.

The CDR3 spells CASSLAMGPGELFF. The CDR3 region has the DNA TGTGCCAGCAGCTTAGCTATGGGCCCCGGGGAGCTGTTTTTT. The chain couples TRBV7-6 to TRBJ2-2; D remains unclear. With 0 bases removed from V and 6 bases from J, the gap between germline ends came to 8 bases. Germline CDR1 and CDR2: SGHVS and FNYEAQ. This CDR3 has 14 amino acids.

The rearrangement uses TRBV7-6 and TRBJ2-2, with D perhaps matching TRBD1 (6 bases). The germline CDR1 and CDR2 sequences are SGHVS and FNYEAQ. The CDR3 extends over 14 amino acids. The ends were cut back, 5 bases at V and 4 bases at J, with 11 bases in the middle. The DNA for the CDR3 is TGTGCCAGCAGCGCCACAGGGCCCACCGGGGAGCTGTTTTTT. Translating gives CASSATGPTGELFF.

The J gene is TRBJ1-4, the V gene TRBV10-3, with 7 positions matching TRBD1. Germline assignment: CDR1 ENHRY and CDR2 SYGVKD. The ends lost 5 bases at V and 7 bases at J; junction bases unmatched: 1. The CDR3 consists of 12 residues. In DNA, the CDR3 is TGTGCCATCAGTCGGACAGGTGAAAAACTGTTTTTT. This sequence encodes CAISRTGEKLFF.

This chain connects TRBV4-3 to TRBJ2-3; D gene uncertain. Trimming left V 0 bases short and J 2 bases short, with 6 bases between. The CDR3 length is 14 residues. The V gene's germline CDR1 is LGHNA and CDR2 YSLEER. The CDR3 here is CASSQEVSTDTQYF. The CDR3 DNA follows: TGCGCCAGCAGCCAAGAGGTTTCCACAGATACGCAGTATTTT.

This sequence joins TRBV15 and TRBJ2-7; possible D gene TRBD1, 6 bases. Germline V gene sequence: CDR1 LNHNV, CDR2 YYDKDF (reference sequence). Deletions cut 3 bases from V and 2 bases from J, with 8 bases between. The CDR3 consists of 13 residues. This CDR3 reads CATSSRTAYEQYF. The CDR3 DNA is TGTGCCACCAGCAGCCGGACAGCCTACGAGCAGTACTTC. Together with reference TRBV15 and TRBJ2-7, the CDR3 gives the full variable domain: DAMVIQNPRYQVTQFGKPVTLSCSQTLNHNVMYWYQQKSSQAPKLLFHYYDKDFNNEADTPDNFQSRRPNTSFCFLDIRSPGLGDTAMYLCATSSRTAYEQYFGPGTRLTVT.